A single sample gave rise to the 24 T cell receptor beta chains below, sequenced in a study of regulatory T cells in long-lasting Graves disease (dated by TCRdb to the early 2020s). In light of the paper, this sample's time point label describes: persistent/refractory GD, antithyroid drugs over 5 years with positive TRAb. For both TCR sequencing and RNA sequencing, RNA was extracted from PBMCs using TRIzol. Library prep was done by multiplex PCR. The data were produced on an Illumina HiSeq 4000. CDR3 regions were amplified by Arm-PCR with iRepertoire HTBI primers to construct TCR beta libraries. The public sequencing data were trimmed at Q25 with fastp and processed into clonotypes with MiXCR by TCRdb, which kept only in-frame beta chains. Identical CDR3 proteins give one entry, which carries the most common genes and DNA. Recorded for this sample are some 440,000 distinct CDR3 sequences; less than 25% of them occurred a single time. The leading ten clones occupy under 9% of the sample.

The sequencing here drew on peripheral blood mononuclear cells (PBMCs), taken when the disease was refractory, from a patient treated with antithyroid drugs. The receptor set was obtained from a female donor with Graves disease.

This clonotype has a count of ten or more. Sequence at one end of the junction differs from germline and may be a read error. The chain uses TRBV7-9 and TRBJ1-1; D possibly corresponds to TRBD1 (6 bases). The CDR3 contains 15 residues. CDR1 and CDR2 from the germline V gene are SEHNR and FQNEAQ (reference sequence). The CDR3 DNA follows: TGTGCCAGCAGATTAGGGTCGGGACACCAGAACGAAGCTTTCTTT. It yields the protein CASRLGSGHQNEAFF.

This clonotype came up a few times. This may come from a read error, since a much larger clone is one base off. The CDR3 loop is CASGPVGSGANVLTF. As DNA, the CDR3 is TGTGCCAGCGGACCGGTGGGCTCTGGGGCCAACGTCCTGACTTTC. The chain recombines TRBV12-3 or TRBV12-4 with TRBJ2-6; the D is unclear. V was trimmed by 8 bases and J by 0 bases, leaving 11 bases between them. This CDR3 is built from 15 residues.

This clonotype was found many times. The J gene is TRBJ2-7, the V gene TRBV7-2; 10 bases line up with TRBD1. J was trimmed by 3 bases and V by 6 bases; bases with no gene match: 11. This CDR3 is 16 amino acids long. Germline V gene data show CDR1 as SGHTA and CDR2 as FQGNSA. The CDR3 loop is CASRRSGTGVRYEQYF. The CDR3 DNA reads as TGTGCCAGCAGACGATCCGGGACAGGGGTTCGCTACGAGCAGTACTTC.

This chain uses TRBV20-1 with TRBJ1-3; 8 bases are a match to TRBD1. CDR3 length: 15 amino acids. Germline assignment: CDR1 DFQATT and CDR2 SNEGSKA (reference sequence). V lost 3 bases, J lost 3 bases, and 7 bases stayed unmatched. CDR3 region: CSASGGQDNGNTIYF. The CDR3 bases are TGCAGTGCTAGCGGGGGACAGGACAATGGAAACACCATATATTTT.

The V call is TRBV20-1, the J call TRBJ2-6; D remains ambiguous. This CDR3 has 16 residues. V shed 4 bases and J shed 3 bases, with 16 bases lying between them. Per germline, CDR1 DFQATT and CDR2 SNEGSKA (reference sequence). CDR3: CSAKDKSILGANVLTF. The CDR3, as DNA: TGCAGTGCTAAAGATAAGTCGATCCTTGGGGCCAACGTCCTGACTTTC.

This chain connects TRBV14 to TRBJ2-4, with a possible D match to TRBD2 (5 bases). V shed 3 bases and J shed 0 bases, with 12 bases lying between them. The germline V gene has CDR1 SGHDN and CDR2 FVKESK. The CDR3 runs 16 residues. This CDR3 is CASSQSSGLAKNIQYF. The CDR3 nucleotides read TGTGCCAGCAGCCAGTCCAGCGGCCTAGCCAAAAACATTCAGTACTTC.

The CDR3 coding sequence is TGTGCCAGCAGCGTATATGGGGATGTGACTGAAGCTTTCTTT. It codes for CASSVYGDVTEAFF. This chain connects TRBV9 to TRBJ1-1; D not certain. The CDR3 runs 14 residues. The germline gives CDR1 SGDLS, CDR2 YYNGEE. The ends were cut back, 1 base at V and 5 bases at J, with 12 bases in the middle.

The rearrangement joins TRBV5-1 to TRBJ1-2; tentative D call: TRBD1 (5 bases). The CDR3 is made up of 14 amino acids. Per the germline V gene, CDR1 is SGHRS and CDR2 is YFSETQ. Between the trimmed V and J ends, which lost 0 bases and 4 bases, there was a span of 10 bases. CDR3 coding DNA: TGCGCCAGCAGCTTGGAAGGGGCGGCCTATGGCTACACCTTC. It is translated as CASSLEGAAYGYTF. The variable domain in full, with the rest retrieved from reference TRBV5-1 and TRBJ1-2, is KAGVTQTPRYLIKTRGQQVTLSCSPISGHRSVSWYQQTPGQGLQFLFEYFSETQRNKGNFPGRFSGRQFSNSRSEMNVSTLELGDSALYLCASSLEGAAYGYTFGSGTRLTVV.

The chain carries TRBV10-2 and TRBJ2-1; D not certain. The CDR3 is made up of 13 amino acids. The germline gives CDR1 WSHSY, CDR2 SAAADI. V was cut by 5 bases and J by 6 bases, with 11 bases left in between. DNA for the CDR3: TGCGCCAGCAGTTTACTAAGTCTCAATGAGCAGTTCTTC. It codes for CASSLLSLNEQFF.

This clonotype appeared many times. J is TRBJ2-7 and V is TRBV28, with D hard to call. V was clipped by 6 bases and J by 6 bases, with 33 bases between them. CDR1 and CDR2 from the germline V gene are MDHEN and SYDVKM. This CDR3 spans 19 amino acids. The CDR3: CASRGISFSWAVSSGEQYF. The CDR3 DNA reads TGTGCCAGCAGGGGGATATCCTTTTCTTGGGCTGTCTCCTCGGGCGAGCAGTACTTC.

V gene TRBV28 combines with J gene TRBJ1-3, with 7 bases that match TRBD1. CDR1 is MDHEN, CDR2 SYDVKM, per germline. V dropped 6 bases and J dropped 0; count of bases not matched to a gene: 8. This CDR3 region has 16 residues. CDR3 sequence: CASRPRGDYSGNTIYF. CDR3 nucleotide sequence: TGTGCCAGCAGACCCAGGGGGGATTACTCTGGAAACACCATATATTTT. Full variable domain (missing parts from reference TRBV28 and TRBJ1-3): DVKVTQSSRYLVKRTGEKVFLECVQDMDHENMFWYRQDPGLGLRLIYFSYDVKMKEKGDIPEGYSVSREKKERFSLILESASTNQTSMYLCASRPRGDYSGNTIYFGEGSWLTVV.

This clonotype appeared many times. J is TRBJ1-2 and V is TRBV2; 9 bases match TRBD1. Germline-derived CDR1 and CDR2 are SNHLY and FYNNEI. The J segment lost 2 bases and the V segment lost 7 bases, leaving 8 bases of the junction unmatched. CDR3 length: 15 amino acids. CDR3 residues: CASTNEDRGNYGYTF. The CDR3 DNA is TGTGCCAGCACGAATGAAGACAGGGGGAACTATGGCTACACCTTC.

The CDR3 coding sequence is TGTGCCAGCAGCTTGATATATCGGAGGAGGGATCGGGATCAGCCCCAGCATTTT. Amino acid sequence: CASSLIYRRRDRDQPQHF. This chain uses TRBV5-6 with TRBJ1-5; D gene uncertain. V was shortened by 1 base and J by 5 bases, with 22 bases between the two germline ends. Germline CDR1 SGHDT, CDR2 YYEEEE. This CDR3 has 18 amino acids.

The sample holds a few counts of this clonotype. The chain combines TRBV6-2 or TRBV6-3 with TRBJ2-4; the D call may be TRBD1 or TRBD2 (5 bases each). V lost 6 bases and J lost 0, with 18 bases in between. Germline CDR1 reads MNHEY; CDR2 reads SVGEGT. CDR3 length equals 17 residues. The CDR3, as DNA: TGTGCCAGCAGGGACCGGGGTCGGGACGGAGCCAAAAACATTCAGTACTTC. Its translation is CASRDRGRDGAKNIQYF.

The chain employs TRBV7-6 and TRBJ2-7; D is uncertain. CDR1 SGHVS and CDR2 FNYEAQ come from the germline V gene. Trimming stripped 3 bases from V and 2 bases from J, with 11 bases between. This CDR3 comprises 14 residues. In DNA form, the CDR3 reads TGTGCCAGCAGCTTTACTCCCTCGGCCTACGAGCAGTACTTC. This sequence encodes CASSFTPSAYEQYF.

This clonotype was picked up a small number of times. This chain uses TRBV4-1 with TRBJ1-2; tentatively, D is TRBD1 (5 bases). This CDR3 spans 14 amino acids. The V end lost 3 bases, the J end lost 2 bases, and 10 bases lay between the germline ends. The germline CDR1 and CDR2 sequences are MGHRA and YSYEKL. The CDR3 coding sequence is TGCGCCAGCAGCCACATAGGGACCAACTATGGCTACACCTTC. This sequence encodes CASSHIGTNYGYTF.

This clonotype was observed many times. The CDR3 DNA is TGCAGTGCTAGAGTTGCAGGAAACACTGAAGCTTTCTTT. Translating it yields CSARVAGNTEAFF. This chain links TRBV20-1 with TRBJ1-1; D not resolved. CDR1 and CDR2 (germline): DFQATT, SNEGSKA (reference sequence). This CDR3 is 13 amino acids long. The V gene lost 1 base and the J gene lost 2 bases, with 8 bases spanning the gap.

This clonotype appeared a few times. This rearrangement joins TRBV5-1 to TRBJ2-2, with 7 positions matching TRBD1. Germline lookup yields CDR1 SGHRS and CDR2 YFSETQ. This CDR3 comprises 15 residues. J lost 3 bases, V lost 2 bases, and 4 bases had no gene match. This CDR3 reads CASSFKGADTGELFF. The CDR3 nucleotides are TGCGCCAGCAGCTTTAAGGGGGCTGACACCGGGGAGCTGTTTTTT. Filled out from reference TRBV5-1 and TRBJ2-2, the complete variable domain reads KAGVTQTPRYLIKTRGQQVTLSCSPISGHRSVSWYQQTPGQGLQFLFEYFSETQRNKGNFPGRFSGRQFSNSRSEMNVSTLELGDSALYLCASSFKGADTGELFFGEGSRLTVL.

This clonotype was observed at least ten times. This sequence joins TRBV28 and TRBJ2-7; 10 bases are a match to TRBD1. CDR1 and CDR2 from the germline V gene are MDHEN and SYDVKM. Unmatched junction bases numbered 7, after V lost 2 bases and J lost 3 bases. The CDR3 loop spans 16 amino acids. As DNA, the CDR3 is TGTGCCAGCAGTTTAACCGGGACAGGGGACAACTACGAGCAGTACTTC. Encoded protein: CASSLTGTGDNYEQYF.

This clonotype has a handful of counts. The chain links TRBV7-9 to TRBJ1-2; D gene unclear. Germline V CDR1 and CDR2: SEHNR, FQNEAQ (reference sequence). V shed 7 bases and J shed 6 bases, with 15 bases lying between them. The CDR3 is made up of 13 amino acids. CDR3 nucleotide sequence: TGTGCCAGCATCGATGACCCGGGAGATGGCTACACCTTC. This encodes CASIDDPGDGYTF.

V usage is TRBV28 and J usage is TRBJ2-1; possibly TRBD1 or TRBD2 for D (6 bases each). CDR1 is MDHEN, CDR2 SYDVKM, per germline. CDR3 length: 14 amino acids. Trimming took off 2 bases at V and 5 bases at J, with 10 bases between the two ends. CDR3 amino acids: CASSLAGEDNEQFF. The CDR3 region has the DNA TGTGCCAGCAGTTTAGCAGGGGAGGACAATGAGCAGTTCTTC.

In its sample, this clonotype was seen many times. This chain links TRBV20-1 with TRBJ1-2; D unclear. V was clipped by 7 bases and J by 2 bases, with 20 bases between them. Germline CDR1 DFQATT, CDR2 SNEGSKA (reference sequence). The CDR3 length is 15 residues. The CDR3 sequence: CSVLISIPSNYGYTF. CDR3 DNA sequence: TGCAGTGTACTAATTTCGATTCCATCAAACTATGGCTACACCTTC.

The chain uses TRBV11-2 and TRBJ2-1, with 8 bases matching TRBD2. CDR3 length: 13 residues. CDR1 SGHAT and CDR2 FQNNGV come from the germline V gene. V lost 5 bases and J lost 12; bases outside the gene matches: 9. The CDR3: CASSRGLDLRQFF. In DNA, the CDR3 is TGTGCCAGCAGCCGGGGACTAGATCTTCGGCAGTTCTTC.

This clonotype came up a few times. The V and J genes are TRBV6-1 and TRBJ2-7; 8 nucleotides line up with TRBD1. The trim removed 8 bases at V and 3 bases at J, leaving 9 bases unmatched. The CDR3 contains 14 residues. The germline CDR1 and CDR2 sequences are MNHNS and SASEGT. The CDR3 DNA reads as TGTGCCAGCTCTGGACAGGGAGCAATCTACGAGCAGTACTTC. It translates to CASSGQGAIYEQYF.